This T cell receptor beta chain was sequenced for a study of regulatory T cells in long-lasting Graves disease. As for the study in general: Antithyroid drugs had been given to newly diagnosed Graves' patients for under 3 months.

Assembly of TCR beta libraries relied on iRepertoire HTBI primers together with Arm-PCR of CDR3 regions. TCRdb re-called the multiplex PCR reads with MiXCR, one entry per CDR3 protein. The sample includes 350,000 to 400,000 distinct CDR3 sequences, about 16% of them seen just once. Sample time point: newly diagnosed GD, antithyroid drugs for less than 3 months. PBMC RNA served as the TCR library source. The ends lost 6 bases at V and 0 bases at J; junction bases unmatched: 4. The CDR3 loop spans 15 amino acids. The germline V gene has CDR1 KGHSH and CDR2 LQKENI. The specimen comprised peripheral blood mononuclear cells (PBMCs), sampled at new diagnosis, from a patient treated with antithyroid drugs. This sequence originates from a female donor with Graves disease. The J gene is TRBJ1-4, the V gene TRBV18, with 7 bases identical to TRBD1. For the CDR3, the DNA is TGTGCCAGCTCCCGAGGGACAGCAACTAATGAAAAACTGTTTTTT. Protein sequence: CASSRGTATNEKLFF.